The text below deals with one T cell receptor beta chain. Its antigen remains unknown. This CDR3 contains 16 residues. The germline V gene has CDR1 MNHEY and CDR2 SVGAGI. V lost 2 bases to trimming and J lost 0 bases, with 10 bases between them. The data are from a study of T cell responses to AZD1222 COVID-19 vaccine. Regarding the study as a whole: Most donors were white British and more were female, and clonal diversity was possibly underestimated. Across the whole spike, CD4 TCRs peaked at regions 160-218 and 743-854. Two doses of AZD1222 preceded a rise in Spike-specific TCR breadth and depth.

Second-dose timings of about 4 or about 12 weeks were pooled. Profiling relied on immunoSEQ multiplex PCR, and the TCRdb table lists in-frame clones only, not all of them. The table lists about 59,000 clones, roughly 89% of them singletons. This sample comprised peripheral blood, obtained 28 days after the second AZD1222 dose. This rearrangement joins TRBV6-5 to TRBJ1-4; D might be TRBD1 (5 bases). The sequence was obtained from an adult who received the AZD1222 COVID-19 vaccine. DNA for the CDR3: TGTGCCAGCAGTTACGGGGGTACCCCAACTAATGAAAAACTGTTTTTT. This sequence encodes CASSYGGTPTNEKLFF.